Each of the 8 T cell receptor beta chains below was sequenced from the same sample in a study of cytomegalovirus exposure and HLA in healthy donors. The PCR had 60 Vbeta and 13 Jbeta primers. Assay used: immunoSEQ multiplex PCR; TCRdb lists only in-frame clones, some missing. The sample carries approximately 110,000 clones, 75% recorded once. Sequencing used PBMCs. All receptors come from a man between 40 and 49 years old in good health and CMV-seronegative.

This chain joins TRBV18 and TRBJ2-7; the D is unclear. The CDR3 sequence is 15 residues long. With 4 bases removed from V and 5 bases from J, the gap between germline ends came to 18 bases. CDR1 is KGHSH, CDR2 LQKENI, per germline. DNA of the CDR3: TGTGCCAGCTCACTGCTCAGTTTCCCCCTCGACGAGCAGTACTTC. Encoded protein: CASSLLSFPLDEQYF.

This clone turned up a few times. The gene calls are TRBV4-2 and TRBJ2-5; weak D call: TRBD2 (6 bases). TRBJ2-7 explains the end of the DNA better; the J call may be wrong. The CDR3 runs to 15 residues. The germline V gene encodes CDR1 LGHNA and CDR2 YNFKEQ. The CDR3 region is CASSQVVLAPYEQYF. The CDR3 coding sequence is TGTGCCAGCAGCCAAGTTGTCCTAGCGCCCTACGAGCAGTACTTC.

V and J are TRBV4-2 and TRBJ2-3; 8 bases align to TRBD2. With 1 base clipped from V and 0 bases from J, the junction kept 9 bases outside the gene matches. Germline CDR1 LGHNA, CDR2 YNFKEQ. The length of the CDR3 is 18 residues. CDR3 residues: CASSQGVAGSSSTDTQYF. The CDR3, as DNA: TGTGCCAGCAGCCAAGGGGTAGCGGGGTCCTCTAGCACAGATACGCAGTATTTT.

CDR3 amino acids: CASSLRNRGANEKLFF. The DNA of the CDR3 is TGTGCCAGCAGTTTACGGAACAGGGGGGCTAATGAAAAACTGTTTTTT. The V and J genes are TRBV27 and TRBJ1-4, with 8 bases matching TRBD1. V shed 2 bases and J 3 bases; nucleotides not matched to a gene: 5. This CDR3 spans 16 amino acids. Germline V lookup: CDR1 MNHEY, CDR2 SMNVEV (reference sequence).

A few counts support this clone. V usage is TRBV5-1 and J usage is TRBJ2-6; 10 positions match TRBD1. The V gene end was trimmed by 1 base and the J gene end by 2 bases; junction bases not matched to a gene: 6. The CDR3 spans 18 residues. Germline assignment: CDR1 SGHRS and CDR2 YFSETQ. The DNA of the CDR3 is TGCGCCAGCAGCTTGAGTGGACAGGGGGAACCTGGGGCCAACGTCCTGACTTTC. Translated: CASSLSGQGEPGANVLTF.

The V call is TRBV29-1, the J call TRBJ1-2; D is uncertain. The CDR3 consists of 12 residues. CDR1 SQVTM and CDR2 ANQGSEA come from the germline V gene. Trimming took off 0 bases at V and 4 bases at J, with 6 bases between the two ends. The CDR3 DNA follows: TGCAGCGTTGAAGACAGTCTCTATGGCTACACCTTC. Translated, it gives CSVEDSLYGYTF. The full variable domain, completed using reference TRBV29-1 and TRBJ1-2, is SAVISQKPSRDICQRGTSLTIQCQVDSQVTMMFWYRQQPGQSLTLIATANQGSEATYESGFVIDKFPISRPNLTFSTLTVSNMSPEDSSIYLCSVEDSLYGYTFGSGTRLTVV.

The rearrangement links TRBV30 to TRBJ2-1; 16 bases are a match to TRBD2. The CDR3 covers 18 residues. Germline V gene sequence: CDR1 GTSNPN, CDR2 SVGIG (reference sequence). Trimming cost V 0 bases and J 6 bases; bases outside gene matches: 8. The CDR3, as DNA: TGTGCCTGGAGTGTAAAGGGACTAGCGGGAGGGCTATCCAATGAGCAGTTCTTC. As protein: CAWSVKGLAGGLSNEQFF. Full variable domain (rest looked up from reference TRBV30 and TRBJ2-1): SQTIHQWPATLVQPVGSPLSLECTVEGTSNPNLYWYRQAAGRGLQLLFYSVGIGQISSEVPQNLSASRPQDRQFILSSKKLLLSDSGFYLCAWSVKGLAGGLSNEQFFGPGTRLTVL.

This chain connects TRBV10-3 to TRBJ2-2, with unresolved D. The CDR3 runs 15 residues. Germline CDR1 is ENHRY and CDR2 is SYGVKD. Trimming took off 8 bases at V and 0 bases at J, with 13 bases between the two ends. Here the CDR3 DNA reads TGTGCCATCCTCAGCGACCTCGCGAACACCGGGGAGCTGTTTTTT. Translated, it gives CAILSDLANTGELFF.